The next 27 T cell receptor beta chains were all read from a single sample in a study of cytomegalovirus exposure and HLA in healthy donors. The PCR had 60 Vbeta and 13 Jbeta primers. Measured with immunoSEQ multiplex PCR; TCRdb has only the in-frame clones, and not every one. The table lists about 170,000 clones, approximately 84% of them singletons. What was sequenced was PBMCs. These receptors originate from a man between 25 and 39 years old in good health and CMV-seropositive.

In its sample, this clone was seen once. V gene TRBV2 combines with J gene TRBJ2-3; 11 nucleotides align to TRBD1. Trimming cost V 4 bases and J 3 bases; bases outside gene matches: 3. The CDR3 length is 15 residues. Germline V CDR1 and CDR2: SNHLY, FYNNEI. The CDR3 region is CASSVGTGGTDTQYF. The CDR3 coding sequence is TGTGCCAGCAGTGTGGGGACAGGGGGAACAGATACGCAGTATTTT. The whole variable domain, remainder taken from reference TRBV2 and TRBJ2-3, is EPEVTQTPSHQVTQMGQEVILRCVPISNHLYFYWYRQILGQKVEFLVSFYNNEISEKSEIFDDQFSVERPDGSNFTLKIRSTKLEDSAMYFCASSVGTGGTDTQYFGPGTRLTVL.

The chain recombines TRBV7-9 with TRBJ1-1, with unresolved D. CDR3 length: 16 amino acids. CDR1 is SEHNR, CDR2 FQNEAQ, per germline (reference sequence). The V end was cut by 0 bases, the J end by 5 bases, with 16 bases between. The CDR3 DNA reads TGTGCCAGCAGCTTAGCTATCCCCGGCGAGAGGACTGAAGCTTTCTTT. Residues: CASSLAIPGERTEAFF.

The chain has TRBV6-1 and TRBJ1-1, with 11 bases lining up with TRBD1. CDR3 size: 15 residues. The ends lost 1 base at V and 5 bases at J; junction bases unmatched: 3. In germline, CDR1 is MNHNS, CDR2 SASEGT. The DNA for the CDR3 is TGTGCCAGCAGTGAAGGGACAGGGGGCTTTACTGAAGCTTTCTTT. This gives the protein CASSEGTGGFTEAFF.

J is TRBJ2-3 and V is TRBV4-1, with a possible D match to TRBD2 (6 bases). Trimming took off 4 bases at V and 1 base at J, with 12 bases between the two ends. Germline CDR1 and CDR2: MGHRA and YSYEKL. The CDR3 length is 15 residues. The CDR3 DNA reads TGCGCCAGCAGCCGGGGGGAGATACGCACAGATACGCAGTATTTT. Its translation is CASSRGEIRTDTQYF.

This clone occurred once. This rearrangement joins TRBV5-1 to TRBJ2-5; 8 nucleotides line up with TRBD2. The DNA end is more similar to TRBJ2-7, so the J call may be wrong. The CDR3 consists of 14 residues. Germline values: CDR1 SGHRS, CDR2 YFSETQ. Written as DNA, the CDR3 is TGCGCCAGCAGCTTAACTAGCGGATCCTACGAGCAGTACTTC. Translated: CASSLTSGSYEQYF.

The V and J genes are TRBV5-4 and TRBJ2-1, with 13 bases that match TRBD2. The V and J ends lost 2 bases and 8 bases, in that order; junction bases with no gene match: 4. The V gene's germline CDR1 is SGHNT and CDR2 YYREEE (reference sequence). The CDR3 runs 15 residues. In DNA form, the CDR3 reads TGTGCCAGCAGCTTTGGGACTAGCGGGAAGGATGAGCAGTTCTTC. It codes for CASSFGTSGKDEQFF.

This chain links TRBV30 with TRBJ1-2; D unresolved. The CDR3 totals 16 residues. Trimming removed 1 base from V and 4 bases from J, with 19 bases in between. The V gene's germline CDR1 is GTSNPN and CDR2 SVGIG (reference sequence). In nucleotides, the CDR3 is TGTGCCTGGAGTGCCGTAACCGGACTGGATTTCTATGGCTACACCTTC. Translating gives CAWSAVTGLDFYGYTF.

This chain connects TRBV4-2 to TRBJ2-1; possible D gene TRBD2, 6 bases. V lost 1 base to trimming and J lost 3 bases, with 13 bases between them. The CDR3 has 16 amino acids. Germline V gene sequence: CDR1 LGHNA, CDR2 YNFKEQ. The CDR3 is CASSQVRARGYNEQFF. For the CDR3, the DNA is TGTGCCAGCAGCCAAGTGAGGGCGCGGGGCTACAATGAGCAGTTCTTC.

The chain combines TRBV19 with TRBJ2-7; a possible D gene is TRBD2 (5 bases). V lost 2 bases and J 2 bases, leaving 10 bases between the germline ends. This CDR3 region has 14 residues. The germline V gene encodes CDR1 LNHDA and CDR2 SQIVND (reference sequence). CDR3 coding DNA: TGTGCCAGTAGTATACACGGGGAAACCTACGAGCAGTACTTC. It yields the protein CASSIHGETYEQYF.

The rearrangement uses TRBV6-5 and TRBJ1-2; TRBD1 matches 11 bases. V was pared by 6 bases and J by 6 bases, with 6 bases of the junction left unmatched. Germline values: CDR1 MNHEY, CDR2 SVGAGI. The CDR3 covers 14 residues. The CDR3: CASREPGQGDGYTF. The CDR3 region has the DNA TGTGCCAGCAGGGAACCGGGACAGGGGGATGGCTACACCTTC.

The genes are TRBV4-3 and TRBJ1-2; D possibly corresponds to TRBD1 (5 bases). Germline loops: CDR1 LGHNA, CDR2 YSLEER. This CDR3 spans 16 amino acids. Trimming pared 0 bases from V and 2 bases from J, leaving 13 bases between. CDR3 loop: CASSQDVRRGNYGYTF. CDR3 DNA: TGCGCCAGCAGCCAAGACGTCCGACGGGGGAACTATGGCTACACCTTC.

The chain employs TRBV6-5 and TRBJ1-2; 7 bases fit TRBD1. CDR1 is MNHEY and CDR2 is SVGAGI in the germline V gene. After removal of 7 bases from V and 1 base from J, the junction contained 6 bases not matched to a gene. The CDR3 totals 14 residues. The CDR3 nucleotides are TGTGCCAGCACCAGACAGGGATTTAACTATGGCTACACCTTC. Translating gives CASTRQGFNYGYTF.

The J gene is TRBJ2-7, the V gene TRBV21-1; the table gives TRBD2 as D, unverified against the DNA. TRBV21-1 is noted as a pseudogene. The CDR3 runs to 13 residues. CDR3 nucleotide sequence: TGTGCCTCTTTCGGGGAACTTGGCCACGAGCAGTACGTC. Its translation is CASFGELGHEQYV.

The rearrangement links TRBV30 to TRBJ2-7; unclear D gene. Germline V gene sequence: CDR1 GTSNPN, CDR2 SVGIG (reference sequence). Between the trimmed V and J ends, which lost 0 bases and 6 bases, there was a span of 9 bases. There are 12 residues in the CDR3. The CDR3 nucleotides are TGTGCCTGGAGTGTTCCCCCCCGCGAGCAGTACTTC. It specifies CAWSVPPREQYF.

The chain is built from TRBV5-6 and TRBJ2-1, with 8 bases fitting TRBD2. V was clipped by 0 bases and J by 3 bases; unmatched bases: 2. In germline, CDR1 is SGHDT, CDR2 YYEEEE. The CDR3 is 15 amino acids. The CDR3 DNA reads TGTGCCAGCAGCTTGGGCGGGACTAGCTACAATGAGCAGTTCTTC. Its protein product is CASSLGGTSYNEQFF. Complete variable domain (other parts from reference TRBV5-6 and TRBJ2-1): DAGVTQSPTHLIKTRGQQVTLRCSPKSGHDTVSWYQQALGQGPQFIFQYYEEEERQRGNFPDRFSGHQFPNYSSELNVNALLLGDSALYLCASSLGGTSYNEQFFGPGTRLTVL.

The V call is TRBV11-2, the J call TRBJ2-1, with a weak D call TRBD2 (6 bases). V was clipped by 3 bases and J by 3 bases, with 12 bases between them. Germline assignment: CDR1 SGHAT and CDR2 FQNNGV. The CDR3 is made up of 15 amino acids. Written as DNA, the CDR3 is TGTGCCAGCAGCTTGACGGCGGGAATCTACAATGAGCAGTTCTTC. Protein sequence: CASSLTAGIYNEQFF.

The V call is TRBV6-1, the J call TRBJ2-3; TRBD2 aligns across 12 bases. This CDR3 contains 16 residues. CDR1 is MNHNS and CDR2 is SASEGT in the germline V gene. With 3 bases clipped from V and 4 bases from J, the junction kept 5 bases outside the gene matches. In DNA, the CDR3 is TGTGCCAGCAGTGATCTTAGGACTAGCGGGGCAGATACGCAGTATTTT. Residues: CASSDLRTSGADTQYF.

The chain links TRBV27 to TRBJ1-4; perhaps TRBD1 as D (6 bases). The germline gives CDR1 MNHEY, CDR2 SMNVEV (reference sequence). V shed 3 bases and J shed 7 bases, with 18 bases lying between them. There are 16 residues in the CDR3. For the CDR3, the DNA is TGTGCCAGCAGTTTGCGGTTTGGGCTAGGGGGTGAAAAACTGTTTTTT. Its translation: CASSLRFGLGGEKLFF.

The chain recombines TRBV27 with TRBJ2-2; TRBD1 matches 11 bases. J was trimmed by 4 bases and V by 5 bases; bases with no gene match: 3. This CDR3 region has 15 residues. CDR1 MNHEY and CDR2 SMNVEV come from the germline V gene (reference sequence). The CDR3 region is CASSQDRGLTGELFF. CDR3 DNA: TGTGCCAGCAGTCAGGACAGGGGGCTCACCGGGGAGCTGTTTTTT.

This chain connects TRBV12-5 to TRBJ1-1; 11 bases match TRBD1. V shed 6 bases and J 5 bases; nucleotides not matched to a gene: 17. The CDR3 contains 18 residues. Germline CDR1 and CDR2: LGHNT and FRNRAP. The CDR3 sequence is CASGSTPGTGGMGTEAFF. In DNA, the CDR3 is TGTGCTAGTGGGTCTACCCCCGGGACAGGGGGAATGGGAACTGAAGCTTTCTTT. Together with reference TRBV12-5 and TRBJ1-1, the CDR3 gives the full variable domain: DARVTQTPRHKVTEMGQEVTMRCQPILGHNTVFWYRQTMMQGLELLAYFRNRAPLDDSGMPKDRFSAEMPDATLATLKIQPSEPRDSAVYFCASGSTPGTGGMGTEAFFGQGTRLTVV.

The CDR3 nucleotides are TGCGCCAGCAGCCAAGATGATCGATACGAGCAGTACTTC. Its translation is CASSQDDRYEQYF. This chain links TRBV4-3 with TRBJ2-5; no reliable D call. The J call may not be correct, given that the DNA end is closer to TRBJ2-7. This CDR3 is 13 amino acids long. CDR1 is LGHNA and CDR2 is YSLEER in the germline V gene.

This clone is a singleton in its sample. The chain combines TRBV7-6 with TRBJ2-2; D unclear. V lost 5 bases, J lost 1 base, and 11 bases lay in between. The CDR3 sequence is 15 residues long. Per germline, CDR1 SGHVS and CDR2 FNYEAQ. The CDR3 region is CASSPPTENTGELFF. Written as DNA, the CDR3 is TGTGCCAGCAGCCCCCCAACAGAGAACACCGGGGAGCTGTTTTTT. Based on the CDR3 plus reference TRBV7-6 and TRBJ2-2, the full variable domain is GAGVSQSPRYKVTKRGQDVALRCDPISGHVSLYWYRQALGQGPEFLTYFNYEAQQDKSGLPNDRFSAERPEGSISTLTIQRTEQRDSAMYRCASSPPTENTGELFFGEGSRLTVL.

With regard to this clone: One end of the junction is discordant with germline, which a read error may explain. The chain is built from TRBV7-7 and TRBJ2-1; weak D call: TRBD1 (5 bases). CDR3 length equals 14 residues. Germline V lookup: CDR1 SSHAT, CDR2 FNYEAQ (reference sequence). The CDR3 protein is CASSPTVGLTEQFF. DNA for the CDR3: TGTGCTAGCAGCCCCACGGTGGGGCTCACTGAGCAGTTCTTC.

The rearrangement joins TRBV6-1 to TRBJ2-5; TRBD2 matches at 12 bases. This CDR3 comprises 15 residues. Germline CDR1 is MNHNS and CDR2 is SASEGT. Losses at the gene ends were 3 bases for V and 5 bases for J; bases not matched to a gene: 4. CDR3 bases: TGTGCCAGCAGTGATGGACTAGCGGGAAGGGAGACCCAGTACTTC. It is translated as CASSDGLAGRETQYF.

V gene TRBV5-1 combines with J gene TRBJ2-1; D remains ambiguous. The CDR3 has 13 residues. The V and J ends lost 3 bases and 6 bases respectively, with 10 bases between them. The germline V gene encodes CDR1 SGHRS and CDR2 YFSETQ. CDR3 bases: TGCGCCAGCAGCTCCGAGCCCCCCAATGAGCAGTTCTTC. It translates to CASSSEPPNEQFF.

Regarding this clone: Germline is not matched at one junction end, which may reflect a read error. Additional DNA sequences in this sample encode the identical CDR3. Here the CDR3 DNA reads TGTTCCAGCAGCTTAGGGGGGGATGGCTACACCTTC. As protein: CSSSLGGDGYTF. The rearrangement uses TRBV7-9 and TRBJ1-2, with D possibly matching TRBD1 (6 bases). In germline, CDR1 is SEHNR, CDR2 FQNEAQ (reference sequence). The CDR3 extends over 12 amino acids.

The CDR3 loop is CASSFGASYEQYV. Here the CDR3 DNA reads TGTGCCAGCAGCTTTGGGGCCTCCTACGAGCAGTACGTC. V and J are TRBV11-2 and TRBJ2-7; D might be TRBD1 (5 bases). Germline lookup yields CDR1 SGHAT and CDR2 FQNNGV. CDR3 length: 13 residues. Trimming took 3 bases from V and 0 from J, leaving 6 bases between them.